The T cell receptor (beta chain) described here comes from a study of T cells after somatic rescue of genetic block. CDR1 and CDR2 from the germline V gene are SNHLY and FYNNEI. CDR3 length: 16 residues. V was shortened by 4 bases and J by 2 bases, with 15 bases between the two germline ends. Here immunoSEQ multiplex PCR was the method, and the copy in TCRdb shows in-frame clones only, minus some. The table includes 110,000 or so clones, 75% to 95% detected once. Material: peripheral blood mononuclear cells (PBMCs). The chain recombines TRBV2 with TRBJ2-1; D may be TRBD1 or TRBD2 (6 bases each). This clonotype was sampled from a woman between 18 and 29 years old. As DNA, the CDR3 is TGTGCCAGCAGTGTAATTCAAAGGGGGGCCTACAATGAGCAGTTCTTC. It is translated as CASSVIQRGAYNEQFF.